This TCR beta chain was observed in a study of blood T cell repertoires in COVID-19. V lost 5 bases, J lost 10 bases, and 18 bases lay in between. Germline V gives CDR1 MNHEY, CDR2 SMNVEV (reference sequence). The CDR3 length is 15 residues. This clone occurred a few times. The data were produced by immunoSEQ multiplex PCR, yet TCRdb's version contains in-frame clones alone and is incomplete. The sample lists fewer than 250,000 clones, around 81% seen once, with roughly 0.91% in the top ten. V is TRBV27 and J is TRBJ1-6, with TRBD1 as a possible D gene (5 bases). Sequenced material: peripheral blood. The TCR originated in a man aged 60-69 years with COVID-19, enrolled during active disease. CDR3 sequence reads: CASSHTGVWGSPLHF. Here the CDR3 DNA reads TGTGCCAGCAGTCACACAGGAGTATGGGGCTCACCCCTCCACTTT.